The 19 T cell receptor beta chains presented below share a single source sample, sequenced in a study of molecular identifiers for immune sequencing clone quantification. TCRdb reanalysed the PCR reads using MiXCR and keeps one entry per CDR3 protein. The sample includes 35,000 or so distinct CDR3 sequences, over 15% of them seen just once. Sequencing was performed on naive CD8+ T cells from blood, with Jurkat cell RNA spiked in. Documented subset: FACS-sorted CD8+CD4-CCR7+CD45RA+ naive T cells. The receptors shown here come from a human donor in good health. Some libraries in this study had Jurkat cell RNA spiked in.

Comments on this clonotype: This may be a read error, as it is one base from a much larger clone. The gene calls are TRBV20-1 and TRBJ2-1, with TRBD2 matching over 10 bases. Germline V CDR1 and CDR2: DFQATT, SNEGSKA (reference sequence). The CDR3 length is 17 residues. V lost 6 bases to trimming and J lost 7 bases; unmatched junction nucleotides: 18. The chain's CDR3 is CSAKGFLSSGGGNEQFF. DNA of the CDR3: TGCAGTGCGAAGGGGTTTCTGTCTAGCGGGGGTGGAAATGAGCAGTTCTTC.

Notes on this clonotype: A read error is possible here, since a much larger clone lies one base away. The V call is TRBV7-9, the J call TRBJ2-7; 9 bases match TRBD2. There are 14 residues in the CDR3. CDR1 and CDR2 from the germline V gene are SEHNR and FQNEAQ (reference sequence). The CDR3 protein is CASSLVGLATERYF. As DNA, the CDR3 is TGTGCCAGCAGCTTAGTGGGACTAGCTACCGAGCGGTACTTC.

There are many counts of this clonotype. CDR3: CASSLGTGELFF. DNA for the CDR3: TGTGCCAGCAGTTTGGGGACCGGGGAGCTGTTTTTT. V gene TRBV12-3 or TRBV12-4 combines with J gene TRBJ2-2, with D unresolved. This CDR3 is 12 amino acids long. Deletions cut 3 bases from V and 5 bases from J, with 4 bases between.

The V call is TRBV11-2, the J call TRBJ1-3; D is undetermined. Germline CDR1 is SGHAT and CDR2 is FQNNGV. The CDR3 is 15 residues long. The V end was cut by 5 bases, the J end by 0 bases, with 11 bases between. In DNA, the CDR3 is TGTGCCAGCAGCCCACACCGGTACTCTGGAAACACCATATATTTT. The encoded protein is CASSPHRYSGNTIYF.

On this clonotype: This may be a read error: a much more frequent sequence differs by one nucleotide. The CDR3 protein is CASRVWTPQGEEQFF. The CDR3 nucleotides read TGTGCCAGCAGAGTATGGACTCCCCAGGGAGAGGAGCAGTTCTTC. The chain joins TRBV12-3 or TRBV12-4 to TRBJ2-1; the D call may be TRBD1 or TRBD2 (5 bases each). V lost 6 bases, J lost 10 bases, and 22 bases lay in between. The CDR3 runs 15 residues.

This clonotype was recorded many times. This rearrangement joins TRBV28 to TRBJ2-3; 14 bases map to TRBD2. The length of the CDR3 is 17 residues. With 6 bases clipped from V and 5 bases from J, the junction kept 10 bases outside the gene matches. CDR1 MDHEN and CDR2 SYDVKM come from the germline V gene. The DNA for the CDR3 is TGTGCCAGCAGCCCCGGGACTAGCGGGAGCCCGGGAGATACGCAGTATTTT. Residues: CASSPGTSGSPGDTQYF.

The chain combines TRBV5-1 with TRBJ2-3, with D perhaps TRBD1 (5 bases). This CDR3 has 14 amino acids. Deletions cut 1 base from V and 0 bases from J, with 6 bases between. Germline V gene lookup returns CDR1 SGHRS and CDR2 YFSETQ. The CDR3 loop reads CASSLPGSTDTQYF. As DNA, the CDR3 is TGCGCCAGCAGCTTGCCAGGGAGCACAGATACGCAGTATTTT.

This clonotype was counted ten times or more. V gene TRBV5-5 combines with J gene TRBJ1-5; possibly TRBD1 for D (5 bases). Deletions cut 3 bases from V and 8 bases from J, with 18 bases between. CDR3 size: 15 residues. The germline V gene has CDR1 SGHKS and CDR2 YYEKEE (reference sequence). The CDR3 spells CASSSRQREGEPQHF. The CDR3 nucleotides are TGTGCCAGCAGCTCCAGACAGAGGGAAGGGGAGCCCCAGCATTTT.

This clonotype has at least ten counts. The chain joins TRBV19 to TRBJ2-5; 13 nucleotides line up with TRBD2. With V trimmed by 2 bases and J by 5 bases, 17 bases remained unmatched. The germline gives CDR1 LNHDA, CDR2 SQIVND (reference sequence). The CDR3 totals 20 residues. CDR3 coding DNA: TGTGCCAGTAGTATATCCTCCGGGACTAGCGGGGTTATTGTTATGGAGACCCAGTACTTC. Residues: CASSISSGTSGVIVMETQYF.

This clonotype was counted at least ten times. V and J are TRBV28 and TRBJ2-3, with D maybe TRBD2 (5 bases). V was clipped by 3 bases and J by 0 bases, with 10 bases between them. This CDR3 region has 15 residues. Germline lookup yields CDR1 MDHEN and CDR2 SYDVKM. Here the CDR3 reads CASSLGGRSTDTQYF. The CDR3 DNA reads TGTGCCAGCAGTTTGGGCGGGCGTAGCACAGATACGCAGTATTTT.

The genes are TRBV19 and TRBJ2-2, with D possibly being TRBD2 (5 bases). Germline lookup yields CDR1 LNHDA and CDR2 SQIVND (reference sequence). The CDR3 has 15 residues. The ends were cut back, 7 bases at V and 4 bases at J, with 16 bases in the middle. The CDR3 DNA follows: TGTGCCAGTAAAGAGGACGGAGGCTTCACCGGGGAGCTGTTTTTT. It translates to CASKEDGGFTGELFF.

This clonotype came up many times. The CDR3 DNA reads TGCGCCAGCAGCCAAGTATCGAATCCCGAGACTAATGAAAAACTGTTTTTT. Translated: CASSQVSNPETNEKLFF. V and J are TRBV4-1 and TRBJ1-4, with D hard to call. CDR3 size: 17 residues. Germline V gene lookup returns CDR1 MGHRA and CDR2 YSYEKL. Trimming took 1 base from V and 2 from J, leaving 14 bases between them.

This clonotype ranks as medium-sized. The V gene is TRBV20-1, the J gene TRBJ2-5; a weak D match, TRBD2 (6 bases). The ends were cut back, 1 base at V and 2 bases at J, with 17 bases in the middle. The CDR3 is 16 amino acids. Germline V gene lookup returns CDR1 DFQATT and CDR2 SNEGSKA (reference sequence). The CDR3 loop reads CSARAQAVAGQETQYF. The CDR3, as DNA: TGCAGTGCTAGAGCGCAGGCAGTCGCGGGGCAAGAGACCCAGTACTTC.

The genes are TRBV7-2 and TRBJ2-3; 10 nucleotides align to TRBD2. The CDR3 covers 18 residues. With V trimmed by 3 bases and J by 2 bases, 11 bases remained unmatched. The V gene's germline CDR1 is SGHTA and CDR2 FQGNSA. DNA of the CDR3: TGTGCCAGCAGCTTTGCGTTAACTAGCGGGGTCCACACAGATACGCAGTATTTT. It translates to CASSFALTSGVHTDTQYF.

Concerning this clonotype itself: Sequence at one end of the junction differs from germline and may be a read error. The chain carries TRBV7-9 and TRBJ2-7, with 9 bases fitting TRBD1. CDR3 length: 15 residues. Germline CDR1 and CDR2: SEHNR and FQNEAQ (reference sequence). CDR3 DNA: TGTGCCGGCAGCGACTCCCGGGACAGGGCCTACGAGCAGTACTTC. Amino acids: CAGSDSRDRAYEQYF. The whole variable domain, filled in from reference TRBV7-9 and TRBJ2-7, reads DTGVSQNPRHKITKRGQNVTFRCDPISEHNRLYWYRQTLGQGPEFLTYFQNEAQLEKSRLLSDRFSAERPKGSFSTLEIQRTEQGDSAMYLCAGSDSRDRAYEQYFGPGTRLTVT.

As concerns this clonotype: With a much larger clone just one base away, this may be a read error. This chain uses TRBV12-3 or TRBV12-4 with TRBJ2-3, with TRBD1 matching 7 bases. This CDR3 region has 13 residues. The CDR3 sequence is CASSERDSQTRYF. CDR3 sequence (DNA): TGTGCCAGCAGCGAAAGGGACAGCCAAACGCGGTATTTT.

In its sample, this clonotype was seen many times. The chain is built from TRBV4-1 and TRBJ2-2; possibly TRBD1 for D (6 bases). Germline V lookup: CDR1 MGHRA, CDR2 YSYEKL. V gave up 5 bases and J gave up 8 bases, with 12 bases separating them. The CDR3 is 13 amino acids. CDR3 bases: TGCGCCAGCAGCTACAGGGATATGGGGGAGCTGTTTTTT. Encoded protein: CASSYRDMGELFF.

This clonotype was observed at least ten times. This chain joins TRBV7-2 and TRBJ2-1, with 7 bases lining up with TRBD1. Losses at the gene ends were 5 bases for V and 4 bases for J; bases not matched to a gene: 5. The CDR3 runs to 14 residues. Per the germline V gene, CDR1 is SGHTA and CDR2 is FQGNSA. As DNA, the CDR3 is TGTGCCAGCAGCCAGGACAGGTTTTACAATGAGCAGTTCTTC. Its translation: CASSQDRFYNEQFF. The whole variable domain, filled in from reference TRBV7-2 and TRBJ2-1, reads GAGVSQSPSNKVTEKGKDVELRCDPISGHTALYWYRQSLGQGLEFLIYFQGNSAPDKSGLPSDRFSAERTGGSVSTLTIQRTQQEDSAVYLCASSQDRFYNEQFFGPGTRLTVL.

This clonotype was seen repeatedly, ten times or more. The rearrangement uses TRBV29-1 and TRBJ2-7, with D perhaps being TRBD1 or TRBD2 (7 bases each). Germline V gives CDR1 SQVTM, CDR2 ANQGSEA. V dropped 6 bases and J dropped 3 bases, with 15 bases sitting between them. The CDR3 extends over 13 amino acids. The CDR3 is CSVEQGRGYEQYF. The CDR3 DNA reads TGCAGCGTGGAACAGGGGAGGGGCTACGAGCAGTACTTC.